The 29 T cell receptor beta chains presented below share a single source sample, sequenced in a study of PD-L1 blockade in urothelial cancer. Method: immunoSEQ multiplex PCR; TCRdb's copy keeps in-frame clones and lacks some. The data contain roughly 45,000 clones, 65% to 85% of them singletons. Sample time point: pretreatment peripheral blood. The sequencing used PBMCs, collected around atezolizumab (anti-PD-L1) treatment. These receptors originate from a man aged 60-69 years with urothelial cancer.

V gene TRBV6-9 combines with J gene TRBJ2-6; D call uncertain. V was trimmed by 5 bases and J by 5 bases, leaving 19 bases between them. This CDR3 region has 17 residues. Germline V gene data show CDR1 as MNHGY and CDR2 as SVAAGI. The CDR3 sequence is CASSIGLRQSRANVLTF. The CDR3 coding sequence is TGTGCCAGCAGTATAGGCTTACGACAAAGTCGGGCCAACGTCCTGACTTTC.

The CDR3 coding sequence is TGTGCCAGTAAAAAGGACAGATCCATGAACACTGAAGCTTTCTTT. This encodes CASKKDRSMNTEAFF. The J gene is TRBJ1-1, the V gene TRBV19, with D maybe TRBD1 (6 bases). Looked up from germline, CDR1 is LNHDA and CDR2 is SQIVND (reference sequence). Trimming removed 7 bases at V and 0 bases at J, with 15 bases between. This CDR3 comprises 15 residues. The entire variable domain, with the rest obtained from reference TRBV19 and TRBJ1-1, is as follows: DGGITQSPKYLFRKEGQNVTLSCEQNLNHDAMYWYRQDPGQGLRLIYYSQIVNDFQKGDIAEGYSVSREKKESFPLTVTSAQKNPTAFYLCASKKDRSMNTEAFFGQGTRLTVV.

The chain is built from TRBV7-2 and TRBJ2-7; 8 bases line up with TRBD1. The CDR3 consists of 15 residues. Unmatched junction bases numbered 7, after V lost 4 bases and J lost 2 bases. Germline V CDR1 and CDR2: SGHTA, FQGNSA. The CDR3 DNA reads as TGTGCCAGCAGCTCCGCGGGACAGGTAACCTACGAGCAGTACTTC. Translated, it gives CASSSAGQVTYEQYF.

V usage is TRBV7-9 and J usage is TRBJ2-1, with D tentatively TRBD2 (5 bases). V was clipped by 1 base and J by 12 bases, with 10 bases between them. Per the germline V gene, CDR1 is SEHNR and CDR2 is FQNEAQ (reference sequence). This CDR3 region has 12 residues. CDR3 in DNA: TGTGCCAGCAGCTTAGTAGAGGGTGGGCAGTTCTTC. This encodes CASSLVEGGQFF.

CDR3: CASSINFQETQYF. The CDR3 nucleotides read TGTGCCAGCAGTATCAACTTCCAAGAGACCCAGTACTTC. The chain employs TRBV6-1 and TRBJ2-5; D not certain. With 5 bases removed from V and 1 base from J, the gap between germline ends came to 8 bases. The CDR3 covers 13 residues. The germline gives CDR1 MNHNS, CDR2 SASEGT.

The V gene is TRBV6-1, the J gene TRBJ1-1; 7 nucleotides line up with TRBD1. The CDR3 has 14 residues. Looked up from germline, CDR1 is MNHNS and CDR2 is SASEGT. J lost 7 bases, V lost 2 bases, and 7 bases had no gene match. The CDR3 nucleotides are TGTGCCAGCAGTGAATGGACAGGACCATTTGAAGCTTTCTTT. Residues: CASSEWTGPFEAFF.

The chain combines TRBV5-4 with TRBJ2-7; 7 bases are a match to TRBD1. The V gene's germline CDR1 is SGHNT and CDR2 YYREEE (reference sequence). The CDR3 is made up of 15 amino acids. After removal of 4 bases from V and 1 base from J, the junction contained 8 bases not matched to a gene. The CDR3 is CASSPSQDRSYEQYF. The CDR3 nucleotides are TGTGCCAGCAGCCCAAGCCAGGACAGGTCCTACGAGCAGTACTTC.

The V gene is TRBV11-2, the J gene TRBJ2-2, with 10 bases that match TRBD2. V lost 6 bases to trimming and J lost 1 base; unmatched junction nucleotides: 2. Germline V gene lookup returns CDR1 SGHAT and CDR2 FQNNGV. The CDR3 loop spans 15 amino acids. The CDR3 here is CASSRTSGNTGELFF. CDR3 coding DNA: TGTGCCAGCAGTCGGACTAGCGGGAACACCGGGGAGCTGTTTTTT.

The CDR3 is CATSREGGPRNTQYF. The CDR3 DNA is TGTGCCACCAGCAGAGAGGGAGGCCCCCGAAATACGCAGTATTTT. The chain recombines TRBV15 with TRBJ2-3; a possible D gene is TRBD2 (6 bases). The CDR3 is 15 amino acids. V was pared by 0 bases and J by 7 bases, with 14 bases between. Germline CDR1 is LNHNV and CDR2 is YYDKDF (reference sequence). The entire variable domain, with the rest obtained from reference TRBV15 and TRBJ2-3, is as follows: DAMVIQNPRYQVTQFGKPVTLSCSQTLNHNVMYWYQQKSSQAPKLLFHYYDKDFNNEADTPDNFQSRRPNTSFCFLDIRSPGLGDTAMYLCATSREGGPRNTQYFGPGTRLTVL.

The gene calls are TRBV11-1 and TRBJ1-1; D gene unclear. The CDR3 sequence is 13 residues long. The V and J ends lost 4 bases and 5 bases respectively, with 11 bases between them. Germline V lookup: CDR1 SGHAT, CDR2 FQDESV (reference sequence). The CDR3 DNA reads as TGTGCCAGCAGCTCCCAATCCGGGACTGAAGCTTTCTTT. This encodes CASSSQSGTEAFF.

This chain connects TRBV7-2 to TRBJ2-5, with 8 bases that match TRBD2. Trimming took 3 bases from V and 4 from J; bases not matched to a gene: 7. The CDR3 runs 15 residues. The germline V gene has CDR1 SGHTA and CDR2 FQGNSA. The CDR3 region is CASSLVGRGAETQYF. The CDR3 nucleotides are TGTGCCAGCAGCTTGGTCGGGAGGGGGGCAGAGACCCAGTACTTC.

The chain uses TRBV6-6 and TRBJ1-2; D remains unclear. V lost 5 bases to trimming and J lost 2 bases, with 12 bases between them. This CDR3 has 14 residues. Germline V gives CDR1 MNHNY, CDR2 SVGAGI (reference sequence). CDR3 in DNA: TGTGCCAGCAGTACAGCGGGTCCCAACTATGGCTACACCTTC. This sequence encodes CASSTAGPNYGYTF.

The chain is built from TRBV19 and TRBJ2-7; D is unclear. The CDR3 consists of 15 residues. V was trimmed by 3 bases and J by 7 bases, leaving 19 bases between them. Germline lookup yields CDR1 LNHDA and CDR2 SQIVND (reference sequence). The CDR3 coding sequence is TGTGCCAGTAGTATTGGAACGACAAATTACCGGGAGCAGTACTTC. It yields the protein CASSIGTTNYREQYF.

V usage is TRBV6-1 and J usage is TRBJ1-1, with TRBD1 identical over 7 bases. Germline V CDR1 and CDR2: MNHNS, SASEGT. Losses at the gene ends were 6 bases for V and 1 base for J; bases not matched to a gene: 8. There are 15 residues in the CDR3. In DNA, the CDR3 is TGTGCCAGCAGGGAACAGGGGAGACCGAACACTGAAGCTTTCTTT. Its protein is CASREQGRPNTEAFF.

This clone came up a few times. The V call is TRBV9, the J call TRBJ2-2; no clear D gene. The V end lost 2 bases, the J end lost 7 bases, and 12 bases lay between the germline ends. CDR1 is SGDLS, CDR2 YYNGEE, per germline. The CDR3 extends over 14 amino acids. DNA of the CDR3: TGTGCCAGCAGCGTGCAACCAGGTGGCGGGGAGCTGTTTTTT. Translation: CASSVQPGGGELFF.

About this clone itself: An end of the junction differs from the germline gene, which may be a read error. For the CDR3, the DNA is TGTGCTAGCAGCTTGACTCCGGCCACCGGGGAGCTGTTTTTT. It codes for CASSLTPATGELFF. The chain recombines TRBV7-7 with TRBJ2-2, with D uncertain. Germline V gene lookup returns CDR1 SSHAT and CDR2 FNYEAQ (reference sequence). This CDR3 spans 14 amino acids.

V gene TRBV5-4 combines with J gene TRBJ2-2; 8 bases map to TRBD1. Per germline, CDR1 SGHNT and CDR2 YYREEE (reference sequence). The CDR3 spans 16 residues. V shed 4 bases, J shed 4 bases, and the junction held 9 bases outside the gene matches. The CDR3 DNA follows: TGTGCCAGCAGCCCAGGACAGGGACGAGGCACCGGGGAGCTGTTTTTT. It codes for CASSPGQGRGTGELFF.

The chain employs TRBV5-4 and TRBJ2-7, with 10 nucleotides matching TRBD2. V was clipped by 3 bases and J by 0 bases; unmatched bases: 3. The CDR3 length is 15 residues. From germline, CDR1 is SGHNT and CDR2 YYREEE (reference sequence). The CDR3 bases are TGTGCCAGCAGCTCCCCTAGCGGGAGCTCCTACGAGCAGTACTTC. This codes for CASSSPSGSSYEQYF.

This chain uses TRBV6-1 with TRBJ2-3; 10 bases map to TRBD2. Germline CDR1 is MNHNS and CDR2 is SASEGT. CDR3 length equals 16 residues. V gave up 4 bases and J gave up 3 bases; unmatched junction bases: 7. The CDR3: CASSVSSGSATDTQYF. The DNA of the CDR3 is TGTGCCAGCAGTGTATCTAGCGGGAGTGCGACAGATACGCAGTATTTT.

CDR3 amino acids: CASSLAGTGVGANVLTF. CDR3 nucleotides: TGTGCCAGCAGTTTGGCCGGGACAGGGGTTGGGGCCAACGTCCTGACTTTC. V is TRBV28 and J is TRBJ2-6; 10 bases align to TRBD1. The ends lost 3 bases at V and 3 bases at J; junction bases unmatched: 5. The CDR3 has 17 residues. CDR1 MDHEN and CDR2 SYDVKM come from the germline V gene.

The genes are TRBV11-3 and TRBJ2-5; D not resolved. V was clipped by 2 bases and J by 7 bases, with 8 bases between them. The CDR3 is 12 residues long. Germline V gene lookup returns CDR1 SGHNT and CDR2 YENEEA. The chain's CDR3 is CASSLPTGTQYF. The CDR3 DNA sequence: TGTGCCAGCAGCTTACCAACGGGGACCCAGTACTTC. The variable domain in full, with the rest retrieved from reference TRBV11-3 and TRBJ2-5, is EAGVVQSPRYKIIEKKQPVAFWCNPISGHNTLYWYLQNLGQGPELLIRYENEEAVDDSQLPKDRFSAERLKGVDSTLKIQPAELGDSAVYLCASSLPTGTQYFGPGTRLLVL.

The CDR3 DNA reads TGTGCCAGCCGTCTCAACACTGAAGCTTTCTTT. Amino acid sequence: CASRLNTEAFF. J is TRBJ1-1 and V is TRBV28, with D unresolved. V lost 8 bases, J lost 2 bases, and 6 bases lay in between. This CDR3 region has 11 residues. Germline values: CDR1 MDHEN, CDR2 SYDVKM. Full variable domain (outside the CDR3, taken from reference TRBV28 and TRBJ1-1): DVKVTQSSRYLVKRTGEKVFLECVQDMDHENMFWYRQDPGLGLRLIYFSYDVKMKEKGDIPEGYSVSREKKERFSLILESASTNQTSMYLCASRLNTEAFFGQGTRLTVV.

This rearrangement joins TRBV5-1 to TRBJ1-3, with a tentative D call TRBD1 (6 bases). This CDR3 is 16 amino acids long. Trimming removed 5 bases from V and 0 bases from J, with 15 bases in between. The germline V gene has CDR1 SGHRS and CDR2 YFSETQ. CDR3 DNA sequence: TGCGCCAGCAGTCAAGGACAGATAATCTCTGGAAACACCATATATTTT. Amino acids: CASSQGQIISGNTIYF.

The CDR3 loop reads CATSRGLDYEQYF. In DNA, the CDR3 is TGTGCCACCAGCAGAGGGCTAGACTACGAGCAGTACTTC. The chain uses TRBV15 and TRBJ2-7, with D unresolved. This CDR3 comprises 13 residues. Deletions cut 1 base from V and 3 bases from J, with 7 bases between. From germline, CDR1 is LNHNV and CDR2 YYDKDF (reference sequence).

The chain is built from TRBV6-1 and TRBJ2-5; TRBD2 aligns across 8 bases. Germline assignment: CDR1 MNHNS and CDR2 SASEGT. The CDR3 spans 14 residues. J gave up 5 bases and V 6 bases, and 8 bases lay outside the gene matches. CDR3 protein: CASSYSGSWETQYF. DNA of the CDR3: TGTGCCAGCAGCTACAGCGGGAGCTGGGAGACCCAGTACTTC.

The chain combines TRBV4-3 with TRBJ2-1; D might be TRBD1 (5 bases). This CDR3 contains 13 residues. Germline V lookup: CDR1 LGHNA, CDR2 YSLEER. Trimming removed 1 base from V and 7 bases from J, with 8 bases in between. CDR3 nucleotide sequence: TGCGCCAGCAGCCAAGTTAAGGGGAATGAGCAGTTCTTC. This encodes CASSQVKGNEQFF.

This chain uses TRBV7-2 with TRBJ2-7; no clear D gene. Germline values: CDR1 SGHTA, CDR2 FQGNSA. Deletions cut 0 bases from V and 2 bases from J, with 8 bases between. The CDR3 has 14 residues. The CDR3 here is CASSLAQQPYEQYF. CDR3 coding DNA: TGTGCCAGCAGCTTAGCACAGCAACCCTACGAGCAGTACTTC.

This chain connects TRBV28 to TRBJ2-1, with D perhaps matching TRBD2 (5 bases). Trimming cost V 8 bases and J 4 bases, with 12 bases left between them. This CDR3 comprises 13 residues. From germline, CDR1 is MDHEN and CDR2 SYDVKM. The CDR3 region is CASRGWLYNEQFF. For the CDR3, the DNA is TGTGCCAGCCGAGGGTGGTTGTACAATGAGCAGTTCTTC.

The CDR3 DNA is TGTGCCAGCAGTAAAGCCCCCGAGGCGGGCCACGAGCAGTACTTC. This sequence encodes CASSKAPEAGHEQYF. The V and J genes are TRBV27 and TRBJ2-7; tentatively, D is TRBD2 (5 bases). There are 15 residues in the CDR3. Trimming stripped 5 bases from V and 5 bases from J, with 19 bases between. Germline V lookup: CDR1 MNHEY, CDR2 SMNVEV (reference sequence).